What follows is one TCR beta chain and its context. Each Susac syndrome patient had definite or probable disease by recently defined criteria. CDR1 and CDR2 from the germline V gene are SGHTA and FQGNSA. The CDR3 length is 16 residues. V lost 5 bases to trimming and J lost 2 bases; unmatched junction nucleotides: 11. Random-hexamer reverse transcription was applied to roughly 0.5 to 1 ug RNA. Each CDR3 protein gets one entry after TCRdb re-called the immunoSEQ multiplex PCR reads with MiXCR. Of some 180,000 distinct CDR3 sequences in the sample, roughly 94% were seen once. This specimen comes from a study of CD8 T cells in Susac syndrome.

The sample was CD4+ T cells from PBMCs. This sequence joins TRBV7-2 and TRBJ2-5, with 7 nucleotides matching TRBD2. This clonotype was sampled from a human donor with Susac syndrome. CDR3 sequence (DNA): TGTGCCAGCAGCCGACTCGGGTACGGGGGGCAAGAGACCCAGTACTTC. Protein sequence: CASSRLGYGGQETQYF.